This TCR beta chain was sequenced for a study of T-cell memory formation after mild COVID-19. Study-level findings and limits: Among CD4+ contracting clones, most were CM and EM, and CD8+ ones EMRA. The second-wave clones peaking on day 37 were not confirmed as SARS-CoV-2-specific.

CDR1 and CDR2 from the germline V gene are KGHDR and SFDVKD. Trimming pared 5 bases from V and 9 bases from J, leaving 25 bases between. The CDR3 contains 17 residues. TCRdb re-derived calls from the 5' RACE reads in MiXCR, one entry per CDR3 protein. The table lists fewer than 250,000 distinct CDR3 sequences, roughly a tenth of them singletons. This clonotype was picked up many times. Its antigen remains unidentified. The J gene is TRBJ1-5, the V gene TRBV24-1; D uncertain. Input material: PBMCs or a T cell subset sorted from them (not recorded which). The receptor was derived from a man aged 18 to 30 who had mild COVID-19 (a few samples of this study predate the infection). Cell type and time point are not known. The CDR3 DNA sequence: TGTGCCACCAGTGGACGAACCCTCGCCAGCACCCATAGGCCCCAGCATTTT. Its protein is CATSGRTLASTHRPQHF.